This TCR beta chain was profiled in a study of blood T cells in healthy people across ages. This clonotype was seen a handful of times. Combining a sample-barcoded 5' primer with a J-beta primer mix, a second PCR ran for roughly 6 to 12 cycles. Every individual sample yielded 2.5 million or more paired-end reads (each containing CDR3). TCRdb re-called the 5' RACE reads through MiXCR, storing one row per CDR3 protein. The data contain under 1,100,000 distinct CDR3 sequences, about 25% of them singletons. The CDR3 consists of 12 residues. Trimming removed 7 bases from V and 7 bases from J, with 14 bases in between. The germline CDR1 and CDR2 sequences are SGHVS and FNYEAQ. These data also featured in a second study, about T cells of mothers and their children. That report notes: Samples were obtained from a few healthy Caucasian mothers and their six children. Added by the second PCR's M1S primer were sample barcodes and 2-4 random nucleotides. No clones detected were persistent microchimeric T cell clones.

This chain links TRBV7-6 with TRBJ2-7; D is unclear. The receptor's source is a girl aged 2 to 10 in good health. Sequences were obtained from blood. The DNA for the CDR3 is TGTGCCAGCACCCAAGAATTGGGAGAGCAGTACTTC. Its translation is CASTQELGEQYF.